Below are 26 T cell receptor beta chains sequenced from a single sample in a study of blood T cell repertoires in COVID-19. Data came from immunoSEQ multiplex PCR; TCRdb stores just in-frame clones and leaves some out. The table records a few hundred thousand clones, around 91% of them present only once. The sample taken for sequencing was PBMCs or T cells enriched from blood (not recorded which). The source is a woman younger than 30 with acute COVID-19.

This chain joins TRBV29-1 and TRBJ1-2; D might be TRBD1 (5 bases). CDR3 length equals 12 residues. V was pared by 6 bases and J by 8 bases, with 16 bases between. CDR1 is SQVTM and CDR2 is ANQGSEA in the germline V gene. Here the CDR3 DNA reads TGCAGCGTCCAAGGGCAGGGCTACGGCTACACCTTC. It translates to CSVQGQGYGYTF. The whole variable domain, remainder taken from reference TRBV29-1 and TRBJ1-2, is SAVISQKPSRDICQRGTSLTIQCQVDSQVTMMFWYRQQPGQSLTLIATANQGSEATYESGFVIDKFPISRPNLTFSTLTVSNMSPEDSSIYLCSVQGQGYGYTFGSGTRLTVV.

This chain links TRBV12-3 or TRBV12-4 with TRBJ2-5; D possibly corresponds to TRBD2 (7 bases). Trimming pared 1 base from V and 11 bases from J, leaving 14 bases between. The CDR3 totals 13 residues. The CDR3: CASSLGVAGAQYF. The CDR3 bases are TGTGCCAGCAGTTTAGGTGTCGCGGGGGCTCAGTACTTC.

This clone came up a few times. This chain's CDR3 is CAWSVSGREMDEQYF. Written as DNA, the CDR3 is TGTGCCTGGAGTGTATCCGGGAGGGAGATGGACGAGCAGTACTTC. The chain carries TRBV30 and TRBJ2-7, with 8 bases fitting TRBD2. This CDR3 region has 15 residues. After removal of 0 bases from V and 5 bases from J, the junction contained 9 bases not matched to a gene. Germline loops: CDR1 GTSNPN, CDR2 SVGIG (reference sequence).

The chain employs TRBV5-4 and TRBJ2-1; 9 nucleotides align to TRBD2. The germline V gene has CDR1 SGHNT and CDR2 YYREEE (reference sequence). The CDR3 totals 17 residues. V was clipped by 2 bases and J by 1 base; unmatched bases: 7. CDR3 nucleotide sequence: TGTGCCAGCAGCTTACCCCCCCTAGCGGGATCCTACAATGAGCAGTTCTTC. It encodes CASSLPPLAGSYNEQFF.

This sequence joins TRBV11-2 and TRBJ2-5; 9 bases line up with TRBD1. V lost 4 bases, J lost 0 bases, and 6 bases stayed unmatched. Germline CDR1 and CDR2: SGHAT and FQNNGV. The CDR3 is 16 amino acids. The CDR3 bases are TGTGCCAGCAGCTCCCGGGACAGGGAGTACCAAGAGACCCAGTACTTC. Translating it yields CASSSRDREYQETQYF. Variable domain in full (rest from reference TRBV11-2 and TRBJ2-5): EAGVAQSPRYKIIEKRQSVAFWCNPISGHATLYWYQQILGQGPKLLIQFQNNGVVDDSQLPKDRFSAERLKGVDSTLKIQPAKLEDSAVYLCASSSRDREYQETQYFGPGTRLLVL.

The V gene is TRBV27, the J gene TRBJ2-4, with D tentatively TRBD2 (6 bases). V lost 3 bases and J lost 7, with 22 bases in between. The CDR3 sequence is 17 residues long. Germline values: CDR1 MNHEY, CDR2 SMNVEV (reference sequence). Here the CDR3 reads CASSFGGVWRAWNIQYF. CDR3 bases: TGTGCCAGCAGTTTTGGGGGAGTTTGGAGGGCCTGGAACATTCAGTACTTC.

The gene calls are TRBV27 and TRBJ1-2; D is possibly TRBD1 (6 bases). Trimming shortened V by 3 bases and J by 4 bases, and 12 bases separated the two germline ends. The CDR3 has 14 residues. CDR1 and CDR2 from the germline V gene are MNHEY and SMNVEV (reference sequence). The CDR3 DNA sequence: TGTGCCAGCAGTTTGGCAGGGGCTAGCTATGGCTACACCTTC. The encoded protein is CASSLAGASYGYTF.

This chain's CDR3 is CASSIASSYEQYF. CDR3 sequence (DNA): TGTGCCAGTAGTATAGCCAGCTCCTACGAGCAGTACTTC. This rearrangement joins TRBV19 to TRBJ2-7, with no clear D. The CDR3 loop spans 13 amino acids. Germline V gene sequence: CDR1 LNHDA, CDR2 SQIVND (reference sequence). V lost 1 base and J 0 bases, leaving 4 bases between the germline ends.

The rearrangement links TRBV5-6 to TRBJ1-1; perhaps TRBD1 as D (6 bases). V shed 0 bases and J shed 11 bases, with 14 bases lying between them. Germline-derived CDR1 and CDR2 are SGHDT and YYEEEE. The CDR3 consists of 13 residues. The CDR3: CASSLVQGREAFF. For the CDR3, the DNA is TGTGCCAGCAGCTTGGTTCAGGGGCGGGAGGCTTTCTTT. Together with reference TRBV5-6 and TRBJ1-1, the CDR3 gives the full variable domain: DAGVTQSPTHLIKTRGQQVTLRCSPKSGHDTVSWYQQALGQGPQFIFQYYEEEERQRGNFPDRFSGHQFPNYSSELNVNALLLGDSALYLCASSLVQGREAFFGQGTRLTVV.

This clone has only a few counts. The chain has TRBV28 and TRBJ1-5; the D gene is possibly TRBD1 (5 bases). The CDR3 covers 14 residues. V lost 6 bases and J 1 base, leaving 10 bases between the germline ends. Germline assignment: CDR1 MDHEN and CDR2 SYDVKM. As DNA, the CDR3 is TGTGCCAGCAGGGACACGCGGAGCAATCAGCCCCAGCATTTT. This codes for CASRDTRSNQPQHF.

The chain employs TRBV12-3 or TRBV12-4 and TRBJ2-1; TRBD1 is a possible D gene (7 bases). With 5 bases removed from V and 9 bases from J, the gap between germline ends came to 14 bases. The CDR3 sequence is 13 residues long. The CDR3 sequence: CASSPRQGLEQFF. The CDR3 coding sequence is TGTGCCAGCAGTCCCCGACAGGGACTTGAGCAGTTCTTC.

There are a few counts of this clone. The chain links TRBV2 to TRBJ2-7; D is perhaps TRBD2 (6 bases). The germline V gene has CDR1 SNHLY and CDR2 FYNNEI. There are 15 residues in the CDR3. V lost 2 bases, J lost 1 base, and 12 bases lay in between. CDR3 region: CASSELGLASYEQYF. The CDR3 nucleotides read TGTGCCAGCAGTGAACTGGGCCTAGCGTCCTACGAGCAGTACTTC.

This chain uses TRBV15 with TRBJ2-5; tentatively, D is TRBD2 (6 bases). The CDR3 has 15 residues. V lost 0 bases and J lost 2, with 10 bases in between. Germline CDR1 reads LNHNV; CDR2 reads YYDKDF (reference sequence). The CDR3, as DNA: TGTGCCACCAGCAGAGATCCAGGGACTCAAGAGACCCAGTACTTC. It codes for CATSRDPGTQETQYF.

The rearrangement uses TRBV29-1 and TRBJ2-5, with D possibly TRBD2 on 6 matching bases. The CDR3 sequence is 13 residues long. Germline CDR1 reads SQVTM; CDR2 reads ANQGSEA. V gave up 8 bases and J gave up 1 base, with 14 bases separating them. CDR3 loop: CSLMRGGQETQYF. CDR3 sequence (DNA): TGCAGCCTTATGCGGGGCGGCCAAGAGACCCAGTACTTC.

As to this clone: The same CDR3 also results from other DNA sequences found in this sample. V gene TRBV5-4 combines with J gene TRBJ2-7; a possible D gene is TRBD1 (6 bases). Trimming shortened V by 3 bases and J by 4 bases, and 8 bases separated the two germline ends. This CDR3 spans 12 amino acids. Germline CDR1 reads SGHNT; CDR2 reads YYREEE (reference sequence). The CDR3 protein is CASSSDSYEQYF. In nucleotides, the CDR3 is TGTGCCAGCAGCTCGGACAGTTACGAGCAGTACTTC.

The V gene is TRBV18, the J gene TRBJ1-3, with 7 bases aligning to TRBD1. CDR1 KGHSH and CDR2 LQKENI come from the germline V gene. This CDR3 has 15 amino acids. Unmatched junction bases numbered 5, after V lost 2 bases and J lost 4 bases. CDR3 region: CASSPLTGTGNTIYF. CDR3 in DNA: TGTGCCAGCTCACCATTGACAGGGACCGGAAACACCATATATTTT.

The rearrangement joins TRBV27 to TRBJ2-3, with TRBD2 matching 9 bases. Losses at the gene ends were 4 bases for V and 4 bases for J; bases not matched to a gene: 9. The germline gives CDR1 MNHEY, CDR2 SMNVEV (reference sequence). The CDR3 length is 16 residues. For the CDR3, the DNA is TGTGCCAGCAGTTCTCCCCGGACTAGCGATTCAGATACGCAGTATTTT. It codes for CASSSPRTSDSDTQYF.

V is TRBV9 and J is TRBJ2-2; TRBD1 agrees at 7 bases. V gave up 4 bases and J gave up 6 bases; unmatched junction bases: 6. Per the germline V gene, CDR1 is SGDLS and CDR2 is YYNGEE. The CDR3 is 14 residues long. CDR3 protein: CASSITGDPGELFF. The CDR3 coding sequence is TGTGCCAGCAGCATCACAGGGGATCCCGGGGAGCTGTTTTTT.

This chain connects TRBV7-9 to TRBJ2-7; D may be TRBD1 (6 bases). The V end lost 1 base, the J end lost 0 bases, and 13 bases lay between the germline ends. The germline gives CDR1 SEHNR, CDR2 FQNEAQ (reference sequence). There are 16 residues in the CDR3. CDR3 residues: CASSLVTGDYSYEQYF. The CDR3 DNA reads as TGTGCCAGCAGCTTAGTGACAGGAGATTACTCCTACGAGCAGTACTTC. Combining the CDR3 with reference TRBV7-9 and TRBJ2-7 gives the whole variable domain DTGVSQNPRHKITKRGQNVTFRCDPISEHNRLYWYRQTLGQGPEFLTYFQNEAQLEKSRLLSDRFSAERPKGSFSTLEIQRTEQGDSAMYLCASSLVTGDYSYEQYFGPGTRLTVT.

The rearrangement uses TRBV10-3 and TRBJ1-1; D call uncertain. Trimming stripped 2 bases from V and 0 bases from J, with 7 bases between. The CDR3 sequence is 14 residues long. The V gene's germline CDR1 is ENHRY and CDR2 SYGVKD. The CDR3 spells CAISEGQVNTEAFF. In DNA form, the CDR3 reads TGTGCCATCAGTGAGGGTCAGGTGAACACTGAAGCTTTCTTT.

This sequence joins TRBV28 and TRBJ1-2; 7 bases are a match to TRBD1. The CDR3 runs to 15 residues. J lost 1 base, V lost 5 bases, and 7 bases had no gene match. Germline loops: CDR1 MDHEN, CDR2 SYDVKM. The CDR3 DNA sequence: TGTGCCAGCAGTCTTGGGACAGCCCTTAACTATGGCTACACCTTC. Protein product: CASSLGTALNYGYTF.

This chain uses TRBV11-2 with TRBJ2-5; 7 bases agree with TRBD2. CDR1 is SGHAT, CDR2 FQNNGV, per germline. With V trimmed by 5 bases and J by 0 bases, 9 bases remained unmatched. This CDR3 spans 16 amino acids. In DNA, the CDR3 is TGTGCCAGCAGCCCCCCTATCGGGGGGTACCAAGAGACCCAGTACTTC. Its translation: CASSPPIGGYQETQYF.

The V gene is TRBV28, the J gene TRBJ2-7; the D gene is possibly TRBD2 (8 bases). Germline V gives CDR1 MDHEN, CDR2 SYDVKM. The CDR3 is made up of 15 amino acids. The V end was cut by 8 bases, the J end by 7 bases, with 24 bases between. This chain's CDR3 is CASGRSGSQGGEQYF. The CDR3 DNA reads TGTGCCAGCGGAAGAAGCGGGAGCCAGGGGGGTGAGCAGTACTTC.

The rearrangement links TRBV27 to TRBJ1-1; D ambiguous. V gave up 8 bases and J gave up 1 base, with 17 bases separating them. Germline V gives CDR1 MNHEY, CDR2 SMNVEV (reference sequence). This CDR3 comprises 15 residues. The CDR3 region is CASRGLRGENTEAFF. Here the CDR3 DNA reads TGTGCCAGCCGAGGACTCCGGGGAGAGAACACTGAAGCTTTCTTT.

The chain links TRBV3-1 (or the pseudogene TRBV3-2) to TRBJ1-6; D might be TRBD1 (6 bases). The CDR3 spans 15 residues. Germline loops: CDR1 LGHDT, CDR2 YNNKEL (reference sequence). Trimming shortened V by 3 bases and J by 2 bases, and 8 bases separated the two germline ends. The CDR3 region is CASSHTGTYNSPLHF. Here the CDR3 DNA reads TGTGCCAGCAGCCACACAGGGACCTATAATTCACCCCTCCACTTT.

The chain recombines TRBV5-4 with TRBJ1-3; D might be TRBD1 (6 bases). Germline V gene lookup returns CDR1 SGHNT and CDR2 YYREEE (reference sequence). This CDR3 comprises 16 residues. V was pared by 0 bases and J by 2 bases, with 12 bases between. CDR3 amino acids: CASSLGRGIAGNTIYF. Here the CDR3 DNA reads TGTGCCAGCAGCTTGGGCAGGGGAATTGCTGGAAACACCATATATTTT.